The text below deals with one T cell receptor (beta chain). Antigen: not known. This specimen comes from a study of cytomegalovirus exposure and HLA in healthy donors. The CDR3 is 15 residues long. V lost 3 bases to trimming and J lost 4 bases; unmatched junction nucleotides: 5. CDR1 and CDR2 (germline): LNHNV, YYDKDF (reference sequence). Findings of the study overall: One cluster of highly shared sequence variants probably arose as a sequencing artifact. One later analysis reportedly identified an Asian-associated ancestry cluster that showed fewer N-insertions than the roughly 720-donor mean. DRB1 had the most TCR associations and HLA-C the fewest, a later analysis found, with rates varying by HLA locus.

In the PCR, 60 Vbeta and 13 Jbeta primers were used. The repertoire was sequenced with immunoSEQ multiplex PCR; TCRdb's copy has only in-frame clones and lacks some. The sample holds approximately 130,000 clones, about two thirds seen once. The J gene is TRBJ2-2, the V gene TRBV15; 7 nucleotides match TRBD1. This sequence was found in a human donor in good health. Sequenced: PBMCs. CDR3 coding DNA: TGTGCCACCAGCAGGGACAGGACTCCCACCGGGGAGCTGTTTTTT. Encoded protein: CATSRDRTPTGELFF.